This T cell receptor beta chain was sequenced during a study of cytomegalovirus exposure and HLA in healthy donors. Some clones are missing from TCRdb's copy, which holds only in-frame ones; the method was immunoSEQ multiplex PCR. The sample lists about 130,000 clones; approximately 90% were seen once. The CDR3 contains 17 residues. Germline CDR1 SGHAT, CDR2 FQNNGV. The ends lost 1 base at V and 2 bases at J; junction bases unmatched: 8. The chain recombines TRBV11-2 with TRBJ2-3, with TRBD2 matching 8 bases. The clonotype was recovered from a woman between 25 and 40 years old in good health and CMV-seropositive. Specimen: PBMCs. The CDR3 nucleotides read TGTGCCAGCAGCTTAGCTCCGGTTAGCGGGGACACAGATACGCAGTATTTT. Protein: CASSLAPVSGDTDTQYF.